The rows below give T cell receptor beta chains drawn from one sample of a study of CD8+ T cells in alopecia areata. Profiled with immunoSEQ multiplex PCR; TCRdb holds only in-frame clones, not every one. The sample yields under 200,000 clones, just over 65% seen once. The sequencing used CD4+ T cells sorted from blood, collected at week 4, from a patient treated with tofacitinib. The receptors here all came from a human donor with alopecia areata. Both conserved end residues are part of each CDR3. A D gene is named only where the DNA matches it firmly. Not all rows give a size; the values are once, few, many and, for expanded clones, a class.

v_call: TRBV7-9
d_call: -
clone_size: few
j_call: TRBJ2-2
cdr3_aa: CASSLYTGELFF
cdr3_nt: TGTGCCAGCAGCCTTTACACCGGGGAGCTGTTTTTT

v_call: TRBV30
d_call: -
clone_size: -
j_call: TRBJ2-7
cdr3_aa: CAWTDTEAYEQYF
cdr3_nt: TGTGCCTGGACTGACACAGAAGCCTACGAGCAGTACTTC

v_call: TRBV5-6
d_call: -
clone_size: -
j_call: TRBJ1-5
cdr3_aa: CASSIRHSNQPQHF
cdr3_nt: TGTGCCAGCAGCATAAGACACAGCAATCAGCCCCAGCATTTT

v_call: TRBV29-1
d_call: TRBD2
clone_size: -
j_call: TRBJ2-3
cdr3_aa: CSVEGPSGGARDTQYF
cdr3_nt: TGCAGCGTTGAAGGACCCTCCGGGGGGGCCAGAGATACGCAGTATTTT

v_call: TRBV29-1
d_call: -
clone_size: -
j_call: TRBJ1-1
cdr3_aa: CSVGRSNTEAFF
cdr3_nt: TGCAGCGTTGGACGGTCGAACACTGAAGCTTTCTTT

v_call: TRBV12-5
d_call: -
clone_size: few
j_call: TRBJ1-1
cdr3_aa: CASGQGATEAFF
cdr3_nt: TGTGCTAGTGGACAGGGAGCTACTGAAGCTTTCTTT

v_call: TRBV5-1
d_call: -
clone_size: -
j_call: TRBJ2-3
cdr3_aa: CASSFGGTDTQYF
cdr3_nt: TGCGCCAGCAGCTTCGGGGGCACAGATACGCAGTATTTT

v_call: TRBV13
d_call: TRBD1
clone_size: -
j_call: TRBJ1-2
cdr3_aa: CASSEPGQGAGGYTF
cdr3_nt: TGTGCCAGCAGCGAACCGGGACAGGGGGCGGGTGGCTACACCTTC

v_call: TRBV30
d_call: -
clone_size: once
j_call: TRBJ1-5
cdr3_aa: CAWSVHRSNQPQHF
cdr3_nt: TGTGCCTGGAGTGTACATAGGAGCAATCAGCCCCAGCATTTT

v_call: TRBV7-2
d_call: TRBD1
clone_size: -
j_call: TRBJ2-3
cdr3_aa: CASSLEGGGTQYF
cdr3_nt: TGTGCCAGCAGCTTAGAAGGGGGCGGTACGCAGTATTTT

v_call: TRBV19
d_call: TRBD1
clone_size: few
j_call: TRBJ1-2
cdr3_aa: CASTGTAYGYTF
cdr3_nt: TGTGCCAGTACCGGGACAGCCTATGGCTACACCTTC

v_call: TRBV5-1
d_call: -
clone_size: -
j_call: TRBJ1-1
cdr3_aa: CASSSGTNTEAFF
cdr3_nt: TGCGCCAGCAGCTCGGGGACTAACACTGAAGCTTTCTTT

v_call: TRBV6-6
d_call: -
clone_size: -
j_call: TRBJ2-7
cdr3_aa: CASKGGFTPSYEQYF
cdr3_nt: TGTGCCAGCAAGGGGGGTTTCACCCCTTCCTACGAGCAGTACTTC

v_call: TRBV2
d_call: -
clone_size: -
j_call: TRBJ1-2
cdr3_aa: CASSQDSREGGYTF
cdr3_nt: TGTGCCAGCAGCCAGGACAGTCGGGAAGGAGGCTACACCTTC

v_call: TRBV30
d_call: -
clone_size: -
j_call: TRBJ2-7
cdr3_aa: CAWSVSFEQYF
cdr3_nt: TGTGCCTGGAGTGTATCCTTCGAGCAGTACTTC

v_call: TRBV5-1
d_call: TRBD1
clone_size: -
j_call: TRBJ1-5
cdr3_aa: CASSLGQGPNQPQHF
cdr3_nt: TGCGCCAGCAGCCTGGGACAGGGGCCCAATCAGCCCCAGCATTTT

v_call: TRBV5-1
d_call: -
clone_size: -
j_call: TRBJ2-7
cdr3_aa: CASSLSGVSWSYEQYF
cdr3_nt: TGCGCCAGCAGCTTGAGTGGGGTGAGTTGGTCCTACGAGCAGTACTTC

v_call: TRBV29-1
d_call: -
clone_size: once
j_call: TRBJ2-5
cdr3_aa: CSARRTAEETQYF
cdr3_nt: TGCAGCGCCCGGCGGACAGCAGAAGAGACCCAGTACTTC

v_call: TRBV9
d_call: TRBD2
clone_size: -
j_call: TRBJ2-7
cdr3_aa: CASSVGLAGVTNSYEQYF
cdr3_nt: TGTGCCAGCAGCGTAGGACTAGCGGGGGTTACCAACTCCTACGAGCAGTACTTC

v_call: TRBV30
d_call: -
clone_size: -
j_call: TRBJ1-5
cdr3_aa: CAWSGPRSQPQHF
cdr3_nt: TGTGCCTGGAGTGGACCCCGCAGCCAGCCCCAGCATTTT

v_call: TRBV30
d_call: TRBD1
clone_size: -
j_call: TRBJ1-1
cdr3_aa: CAWSRTGGNTEAFF
cdr3_nt: TGTGCCTGGAGTAGGACAGGGGGGAACACTGAAGCTTTCTTT

v_call: TRBV29-1
d_call: TRBD2
clone_size: -
j_call: TRBJ2-1
cdr3_aa: CSVVGRDYSNEQFF
cdr3_nt: TGCAGCGTTGTGGGGCGGGACTACAGCAATGAGCAGTTCTTC

v_call: TRBV29-1
d_call: TRBD1
clone_size: -
j_call: TRBJ2-5
cdr3_aa: CSVGATGAETQYF
cdr3_nt: TGCAGCGTCGGAGCGACAGGGGCTGAGACCCAGTACTTC

v_call: TRBV15
d_call: -
clone_size: -
j_call: TRBJ2-7
cdr3_aa: CATRKMTGLEQYF
cdr3_nt: TGTGCCACCAGGAAGATGACCGGTCTCGAGCAGTACTTC

v_call: TRBV5-5
d_call: -
clone_size: -
j_call: TRBJ2-1
cdr3_aa: CASKPLGGTATNEQFF
cdr3_nt: TGTGCCAGCAAGCCCCTTGGGGGGACAGCTACCAATGAGCAGTTCTTC

v_call: TRBV7-2
d_call: TRBD1
clone_size: -
j_call: TRBJ1-2
cdr3_aa: CASSARTGPRGYTF
cdr3_nt: TGTGCCAGCAGCGCAAGGACAGGCCCTCGGGGCTACACCTTC

v_call: TRBV4-2
d_call: TRBD1
clone_size: few
j_call: TRBJ2-5
cdr3_aa: CASSPRGGTGFQETQYF
cdr3_nt: TGTGCCAGCAGCCCCCGGGGCGGGACAGGGTTCCAAGAGACCCAGTACTTC

v_call: TRBV6-5
d_call: -
clone_size: -
j_call: TRBJ1-4
cdr3_aa: CASSQGRGNEKLFF
cdr3_nt: TGTGCCAGCAGCCAGGGGAGGGGTAATGAAAAACTGTTTTTT

v_call: TRBV2
d_call: TRBD2
clone_size: few
j_call: TRBJ2-7
cdr3_aa: CASGGVFSYEQYF
cdr3_nt: TGTGCCAGCGGGGGGGTCTTCTCCTACGAGCAGTACTTC

v_call: TRBV16
d_call: -
clone_size: many
j_call: TRBJ2-5
cdr3_aa: CASSQGQQQETQYF
cdr3_nt: TGTGCCAGCAGCCAAGGGCAGCAACAAGAGACCCAGTACTTC

v_call: TRBV25-1
d_call: -
clone_size: few
j_call: TRBJ2-5
cdr3_aa: CASSNPETQYF
cdr3_nt: TGTGCCAGCAGTAACCCAGAGACCCAGTACTTC

v_call: TRBV4-3
d_call: -
clone_size: few
j_call: TRBJ1-2
cdr3_aa: CASSQDIRSSGYTF
cdr3_nt: TGCGCCAGCAGCCAAGACATCAGGTCCAGTGGCTACACCTTC

v_call: TRBV7-9
d_call: -
clone_size: few
j_call: TRBJ2-5
cdr3_aa: CASSHRGEETQYF
cdr3_nt: TGTGCCAGCAGCCATCGAGGGGAAGAGACCCAGTACTTC

v_call: TRBV4-3
d_call: TRBD1
clone_size: -
j_call: TRBJ2-5
cdr3_aa: CASSPGQGPQETQYF
cdr3_nt: TGCGCCAGCAGTCCGGGACAGGGTCCCCAAGAGACCCAGTACTTC

v_call: TRBV30
d_call: -
clone_size: -
j_call: TRBJ1-2
cdr3_aa: CAWKLSNYGYTF
cdr3_nt: TGTGCCTGGAAATTATCTAACTATGGCTACACCTTC

v_call: TRBV29-1
d_call: -
clone_size: -
j_call: TRBJ2-5
cdr3_aa: CSVVLGQETQYF
cdr3_nt: TGCAGCGTCGTACTTGGGCAAGAGACCCAGTACTTC

v_call: TRBV7-3
d_call: -
clone_size: -
j_call: TRBJ1-6
cdr3_aa: CASGEEQGTPLHF
cdr3_nt: TGTGCCAGCGGGGAAGAACAGGGAACACCCCTCCACTTT

v_call: TRBV18
d_call: TRBD1
clone_size: -
j_call: TRBJ1-2
cdr3_aa: CASSRDRDGYTF
cdr3_nt: TGTGCCAGCTCACGCGACAGGGATGGCTACACCTTC

v_call: TRBV29-1
d_call: -
clone_size: -
j_call: TRBJ1-2
cdr3_aa: CSVETGRNYGYTF
cdr3_nt: TGCAGCGTTGAAACAGGGAGGAACTATGGCTACACCTTC

v_call: TRBV4-1
d_call: TRBD1
clone_size: -
j_call: TRBJ2-3
cdr3_aa: CASSQKGQGMADTQYF
cdr3_nt: TGCGCCAGCAGCCAAAAGGGACAGGGAATGGCAGATACGCAGTATTTT

v_call: TRBV5-6
d_call: -
clone_size: -
j_call: TRBJ2-7
cdr3_aa: CASSLGSLFLLGEQYF
cdr3_nt: TGTGCCAGCAGCTTGGGGAGCCTGTTTTTACTTGGCGAGCAGTACTTC

v_call: TRBV12-5
d_call: -
clone_size: -
j_call: TRBJ2-7
cdr3_aa: CASGPQIYEQYF
cdr3_nt: TGTGCTAGTGGCCCCCAAATTTACGAGCAGTACTTC

v_call: TRBV11-2
d_call: TRBD1
clone_size: few
j_call: TRBJ1-4
cdr3_aa: CASSLSGTGVEKLFF
cdr3_nt: TGTGCCAGCAGCCTTTCCGGGACAGGGGTTGAAAAACTGTTTTTT

v_call: TRBV5-1
d_call: TRBD1
clone_size: -
j_call: TRBJ2-1
cdr3_aa: CASRRGQGNEQFF
cdr3_nt: TGCGCCAGCAGAAGGGGACAGGGCAATGAGCAGTTCTTC

v_call: TRBV7-3
d_call: -
clone_size: few
j_call: TRBJ2-3
cdr3_aa: CASSSTGTDTQYF
cdr3_nt: TGTGCCAGCAGCTCAACAGGGACAGATACGCAGTATTTT

v_call: TRBV7-3
d_call: -
clone_size: -
j_call: TRBJ1-1
cdr3_aa: CASSSGPDTEAFF
cdr3_nt: TGTGCCAGCAGCTCCGGACCGGACACTGAAGCTTTCTTT

v_call: TRBV30
d_call: TRBD1
clone_size: -
j_call: TRBJ1-3
cdr3_aa: CAWSALGTGGAGVYF
cdr3_nt: TGTGCCTGGAGTGCCCTAGGGACAGGGGGCGCGGGGGTATATTTT

v_call: TRBV10-3
d_call: -
clone_size: -
j_call: TRBJ2-5
cdr3_aa: CAISDRLEETQYF
cdr3_nt: TGTGCCATCAGTGATCGACTAGAGGAGACCCAGTACTTC

v_call: TRBV30
d_call: -
clone_size: -
j_call: TRBJ1-1
cdr3_aa: CAWSQPLVGYGTEAFF
cdr3_nt: TGTGCCTGGAGCCAACCATTGGTGGGGTACGGCACTGAAGCTTTCTTT

v_call: TRBV5-1
d_call: -
clone_size: few
j_call: TRBJ2-5
cdr3_aa: CASSLQGQETQYF
cdr3_nt: TGCGCCAGCAGCTTACAGGGCCAAGAGACCCAGTACTTC

v_call: TRBV11-1
d_call: -
clone_size: -
j_call: TRBJ2-7
cdr3_aa: CASSPLGQISYEQYF
cdr3_nt: TGTGCCAGCAGCCCCCTCGGACAGATCTCCTACGAGCAGTACTTC

v_call: TRBV18
d_call: TRBD1
clone_size: -
j_call: TRBJ2-5
cdr3_aa: CASSLPTGRETQYF
cdr3_nt: TGTGCCAGCTCACTGCCGACAGGGAGAGAGACCCAGTACTTC

v_call: TRBV15
d_call: -
clone_size: -
j_call: TRBJ2-5
cdr3_aa: CATSRHTEETQYF
cdr3_nt: TGTGCCACCAGCAGACATACTGAAGAGACCCAGTACTTC

v_call: TRBV29-1
d_call: -
clone_size: -
j_call: TRBJ1-4
cdr3_aa: CSAFTGTSNEKLFF
cdr3_nt: TGCAGCGCCTTCACCGGGACATCTAATGAAAAACTGTTTTTT

v_call: TRBV5-1
d_call: -
clone_size: -
j_call: TRBJ2-5
cdr3_aa: CASSPQSAETQYF
cdr3_nt: TGCGCCAGCAGCCCGCAGAGTGCGGAGACCCAGTACTTC

v_call: TRBV7-9
d_call: TRBD1
clone_size: -
j_call: TRBJ1-2
cdr3_aa: CASSDRAGPLGYTF
cdr3_nt: TGTGCCAGCAGCGACAGGGCCGGGCCACTAGGCTACACCTTC

v_call: TRBV19
d_call: -
clone_size: -
j_call: TRBJ1-2
cdr3_aa: CASSIDQTWRIGDGYTF
cdr3_nt: TGTGCCAGTAGTATAGATCAAACCTGGAGGATTGGGGATGGCTACACCTTC

v_call: TRBV30
d_call: -
clone_size: -
j_call: TRBJ2-3
cdr3_aa: CAWNSGGSGVTDTQYF
cdr3_nt: TGTGCCTGGAATTCCGGGGGTAGCGGTGTTACAGATACGCAGTATTTT

v_call: TRBV7-8
d_call: -
clone_size: -
j_call: TRBJ2-7
cdr3_aa: CASSLPLGVEQYF
cdr3_nt: TGTGCCAGCAGCTTACCTCTTGGGGTCGAGCAGTACTTC